This T cell receptor (beta chain) is drawn from a study of blood T cells in healthy people across ages. The wider study: Per every two T cells, about one barcoded beta molecule was captured by template switching.

V lost 0 bases and J 0 bases, leaving 7 bases between the germline ends. This CDR3 comprises 14 residues. Germline CDR1 is SGHRS and CDR2 is YFSETQ. Per sample, no less than 5 micrograms of total RNA were extracted. For the second PCR, which ran for 7 to 11 cycles, a sample-barcoded 5' primer and a J-beta primer mix were used. TCRdb called the 5' RACE reads again in MiXCR, with one record for every CDR3 protein. The repertoire holds almost 300,000 distinct CDR3 sequences, roughly 27% seen once, with approximately 30% in the top ten. Study results and limitations: In long-lived donors, naive CD4+ cell counts and diversity exceeded those of aged donors.

This clonotype was found many times. Antigen specificity is unknown. Sequencing was carried out using blood. The chain joins TRBV5-1 to TRBJ2-7; D may be TRBD2 (6 bases). The sequence derives from a woman aged 70 to 79 in good health. CDR3 sequence reads: CASSLGDFSYEQYF. In DNA, the CDR3 is TGCGCCAGCAGCTTGGGGGACTTCTCCTACGAGCAGTACTTC.